Listed here are 10 T cell receptor beta chains from one sample, sequenced in a study of vaccination and CD4 T cells after COVID-19. Treatment denoted: roughly 11-day PBMC culture with coronavirus spike peptide pools or control peptides (ViraFEST assay). An Oncomine TCR Beta short-read assay was used to sequence the DNA from cultured CD4+ T cells. TCRdb reprocessed the PCR reads with MiXCR, giving one entry per CDR3 protein. The sample consists of about 25,000 distinct CDR3 sequences, roughly 42% of them appearing once. No antigen is known for these receptors. The sequenced sample consisted of CD4+ T cells from blood, cultured in vitro. All receptors come from a human donor who had recovered from COVID-19.

This clonotype was observed a handful of times. The V call is TRBV19, the J call TRBJ1-2; 10 bases agree with TRBD1. CDR3 length: 14 residues. The junction had 3 bases not matched to a gene; V was cut back by 4 bases and J by 4 bases. Germline-derived CDR1 and CDR2 are LNHDA and SQIVND (reference sequence). The CDR3 region has the DNA TGTGCCAGTAGTACGACAGGGGGCGTCTATGGCTACACCTTC. Translated, it gives CASSTTGGVYGYTF.

This clonotype has more than one count but fewer than ten. The chain links TRBV4-1 to TRBJ1-5, with a weak D call TRBD1 (5 bases). The CDR3 spans 15 residues. Between the trimmed V and J ends, which lost 0 bases and 5 bases, there was a span of 11 bases. The V gene's germline CDR1 is MGHRA and CDR2 YSYEKL. As DNA, the CDR3 is TGCGCCAGCAGCCAAGATTGGGGGAGGCATCAGCCCCAGCATTTT. This translates into CASSQDWGRHQPQHF.

Comments on this clonotype: Sequence at one end of the junction differs from germline and may be a read error. V gene TRBV5-1 combines with J gene TRBJ1-6; the match to TRBD1 covers 9 bases. Looked up from germline, CDR1 is SGHRS and CDR2 is YFSETQ. This CDR3 region has 15 residues. CDR3 sequence reads: CASSWDRANGSPPHF. The CDR3 bases are TGCGCCAGCAGCTGGGACAGGGCTAACGGATCACCCCCCCACTTT.

The J gene is TRBJ1-5, the V gene TRBV7-9; no firm D call. V was shortened by 1 base and J by 6 bases, with 4 bases between the two germline ends. Germline V lookup: CDR1 SEHNR, CDR2 FQNEAQ (reference sequence). The CDR3 runs 12 residues. DNA for the CDR3: TGTGCCAGCAGCTTAGGAACTCAGCCCCAGCATTTT. Protein: CASSLGTQPQHF. The full variable domain, in which reference TRBV7-9 and TRBJ1-5 provide the parts outside the CDR3, is DTGVSQNPRHKITKRGQNVTFRCDPISEHNRLYWYRQTLGQGPEFLTYFQNEAQLEKSRLLSDRFSAERPKGSFSTLEIQRTEQGDSAMYLCASSLGTQPQHFGDGTRLSIL.

The V and J genes are TRBV5-1 and TRBJ1-1; 9 bases line up with TRBD1. Germline V lookup: CDR1 SGHRS, CDR2 YFSETQ. The CDR3 has 18 residues. Trimming cost V 3 bases and J 0 bases; bases outside gene matches: 12. The CDR3 bases are TGCGCCAGCAGCTACTCCGGGACAGGGCGGCTGGTGAACACTGAAGCTTTCTTT. It encodes CASSYSGTGRLVNTEAFF.

This clonotype was counted a few times. The chain employs TRBV20-1 and TRBJ1-5; 10 nucleotides align to TRBD1. Trimming removed 7 bases from V and 5 bases from J; junction bases left unmatched: 11. The CDR3 runs 15 residues. CDR1 is DFQATT and CDR2 is SNEGSKA in the germline V gene (reference sequence). This chain's CDR3 is CSVKVTGGADQPQHF. As DNA, the CDR3 is TGCAGTGTTAAAGTGACAGGGGGCGCCGATCAGCCCCAGCATTTT.

The chain carries TRBV28 and TRBJ1-5; 7 bases align to TRBD1. V was pared by 7 bases and J by 6 bases, with 18 bases of the junction left unmatched. Germline V gene sequence: CDR1 MDHEN, CDR2 SYDVKM. The CDR3 spans 17 residues. The CDR3 DNA reads as TGTGCCAGCACCTCTATGGAGGGGAACAGGGGAAGTCAGCCCCAGCATTTT. Protein product: CASTSMEGNRGSQPQHF.

This chain connects TRBV7-2 to TRBJ2-1, with 13 positions matching TRBD2. This CDR3 comprises 15 residues. Germline V lookup: CDR1 SGHTA, CDR2 FQGNSA. V shed 6 bases, J shed 7 bases, and the junction held 6 bases outside the gene matches. The DNA for the CDR3 is TGTGCCAGCAGACCGACTAGCGGGGGGCGGAATGAGCAGTTCTTC. Translating gives CASRPTSGGRNEQFF.

V and J are TRBV27 and TRBJ1-5, with D maybe TRBD1 (5 bases). The CDR3 has 16 amino acids. V was trimmed by 2 bases and J by 2 bases, leaving 13 bases between them. The germline V gene has CDR1 MNHEY and CDR2 SMNVEV (reference sequence). As DNA, the CDR3 is TGTGCCAGCAGTTTAATTGGGACCACTCGCAATCAGCCCCAGCATTTT. This gives the protein CASSLIGTTRNQPQHF.

The chain is built from TRBV5-6 and TRBJ1-5; TRBD1 agrees at 9 bases. The CDR3 has 17 amino acids. The V and J ends lost 4 bases and 1 base, in that order; junction bases with no gene match: 9. The germline gives CDR1 SGHDT, CDR2 YYEEEE. The CDR3 region is CASSLRQGVASNQPQHF. DNA of the CDR3: TGTGCCAGCAGCCTACGACAGGGGGTGGCGAGCAATCAGCCCCAGCATTTT.